This record concerns one TCR beta chain sequence. It was with a sample-barcoded 5' primer and a J-beta primer mix that a second PCR of about 7 to 12 cycles was run. MiXCR was run by TCRdb on the 5' RACE reads, yielding one entry per CDR3 protein. Counted here are more than 650,000 distinct CDR3 sequences, approximately 22% occurring once; the ten biggest clones make up 22%. These data are taken from a study of blood T cells in healthy people across ages. Germline lookup yields CDR1 SGHVS and CDR2 FQNEAQ. With V trimmed by 4 bases and J by 7 bases, 3 bases remained unmatched. CDR3 length equals 15 residues.

The chain combines TRBV7-8 with TRBJ2-1; 14 bases map to TRBD2. The clonotype was recovered from a man between 65 and 85 years old in good health. The sequencing input was blood. The chain's CDR3 is CASSSWTSGGNEQFF. The DNA of the CDR3 is TGTGCCAGCAGCTCCTGGACTAGCGGGGGGAATGAGCAGTTCTTC. Full variable domain (rest looked up from reference TRBV7-8 and TRBJ2-1): GAGVSQSPRYKVAKRGQDVALRCDPISGHVSLFWYQQALGQGPEFLTYFQNEAQLDKSGLPSDRFFAERPEGSVSTLKIQRTQQEDSAVYLCASSSWTSGGNEQFFGPGTRLTVL.